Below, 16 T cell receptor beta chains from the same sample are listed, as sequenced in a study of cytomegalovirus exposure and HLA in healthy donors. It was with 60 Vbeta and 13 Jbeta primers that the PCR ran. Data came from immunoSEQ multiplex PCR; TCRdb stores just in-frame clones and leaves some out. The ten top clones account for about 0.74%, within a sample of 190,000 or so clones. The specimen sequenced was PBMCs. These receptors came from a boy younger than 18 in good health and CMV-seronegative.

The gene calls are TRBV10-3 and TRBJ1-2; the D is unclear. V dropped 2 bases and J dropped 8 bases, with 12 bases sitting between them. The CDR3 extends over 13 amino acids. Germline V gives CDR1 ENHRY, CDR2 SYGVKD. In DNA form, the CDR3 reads TGTGCCATCAGTGAGCCGCCTGTCGGGGGCTACACCTTC. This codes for CAISEPPVGGYTF.

CDR3 in amino acids: CASSSSPIFQPQHF. The CDR3 DNA follows: TGTGCCAGCAGCTCGAGTCCCATCTTTCAGCCCCAGCATTTT. The chain has TRBV7-2 and TRBJ1-5; D is undetermined. The germline CDR1 and CDR2 sequences are SGHTA and FQGNSA. The CDR3 is made up of 14 amino acids. V was trimmed by 4 bases and J by 6 bases, leaving 13 bases between them.

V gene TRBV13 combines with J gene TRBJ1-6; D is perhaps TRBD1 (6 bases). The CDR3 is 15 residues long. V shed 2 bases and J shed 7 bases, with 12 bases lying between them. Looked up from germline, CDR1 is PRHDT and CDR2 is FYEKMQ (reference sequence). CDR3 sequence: CASSLRQGMNSPLHF. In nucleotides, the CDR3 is TGTGCCAGCAGCTTACGGCAGGGGATGAATTCACCCCTCCACTTT.

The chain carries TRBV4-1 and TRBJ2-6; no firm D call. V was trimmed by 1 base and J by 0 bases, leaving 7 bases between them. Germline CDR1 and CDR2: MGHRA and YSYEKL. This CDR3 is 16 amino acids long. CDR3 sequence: CASSQASGSGANVLTF. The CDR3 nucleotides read TGCGCCAGCAGCCAAGCTTCGGGCTCTGGGGCCAACGTCCTGACTTTC.

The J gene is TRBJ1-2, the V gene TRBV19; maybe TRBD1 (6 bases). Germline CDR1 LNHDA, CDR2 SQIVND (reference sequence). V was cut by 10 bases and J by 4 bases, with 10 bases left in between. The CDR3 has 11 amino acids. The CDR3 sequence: CATGGAYGYTF. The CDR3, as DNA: TGTGCCACGGGGGGGGCCTATGGCTACACCTTC.

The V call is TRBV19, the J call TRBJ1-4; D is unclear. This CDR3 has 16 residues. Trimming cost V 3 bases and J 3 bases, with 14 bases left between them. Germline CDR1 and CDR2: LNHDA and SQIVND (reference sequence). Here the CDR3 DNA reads TGTGCCAGTAGTATTAGAACACCCGAGGCTAATGAAAAACTGTTTTTT. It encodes CASSIRTPEANEKLFF.

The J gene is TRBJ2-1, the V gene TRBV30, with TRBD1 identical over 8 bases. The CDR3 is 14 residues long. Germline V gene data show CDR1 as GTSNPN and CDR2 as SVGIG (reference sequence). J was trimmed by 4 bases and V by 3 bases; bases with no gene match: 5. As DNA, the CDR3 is TGTGCCTGGAGCTTCGGGACAGGATACAATGAGCAGTTCTTC. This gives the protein CAWSFGTGYNEQFF.

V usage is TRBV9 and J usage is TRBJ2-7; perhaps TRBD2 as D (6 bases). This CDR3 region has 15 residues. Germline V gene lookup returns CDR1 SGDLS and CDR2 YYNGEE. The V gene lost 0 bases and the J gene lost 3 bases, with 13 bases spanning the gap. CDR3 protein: CASSVGSGPRYEQYF. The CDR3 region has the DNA TGTGCCAGCAGCGTAGGGAGCGGGCCCCGCTACGAGCAGTACTTC.

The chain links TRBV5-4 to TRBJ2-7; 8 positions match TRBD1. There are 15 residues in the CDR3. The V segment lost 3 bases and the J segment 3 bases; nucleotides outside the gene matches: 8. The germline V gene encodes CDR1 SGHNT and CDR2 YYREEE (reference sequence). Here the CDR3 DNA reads TGTGCCAGCAGCTCCTTTACAGGGGGTTTCTACGAGCAGTACTTC. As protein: CASSSFTGGFYEQYF.

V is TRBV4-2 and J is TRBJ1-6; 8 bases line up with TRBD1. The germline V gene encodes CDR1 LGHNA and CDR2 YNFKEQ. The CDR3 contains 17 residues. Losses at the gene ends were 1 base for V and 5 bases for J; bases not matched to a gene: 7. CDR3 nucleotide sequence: TGTGCCAGCAGCCAAGTGATAGGACAGGGAAATAATTCACCCCTCCACTTT. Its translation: CASSQVIGQGNNSPLHF.

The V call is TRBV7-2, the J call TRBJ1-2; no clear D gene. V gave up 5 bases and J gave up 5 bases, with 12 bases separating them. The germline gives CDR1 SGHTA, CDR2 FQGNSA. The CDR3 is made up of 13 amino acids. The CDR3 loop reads CASSPLGGYGYTF. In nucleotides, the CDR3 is TGTGCCAGCAGCCCGCTCGGCGGGTATGGCTACACCTTC. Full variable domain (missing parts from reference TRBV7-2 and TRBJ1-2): GAGVSQSPSNKVTEKGKDVELRCDPISGHTALYWYRQSLGQGLEFLIYFQGNSAPDKSGLPSDRFSAERTGGSVSTLTIQRTQQEDSAVYLCASSPLGGYGYTFGSGTRLTVV.

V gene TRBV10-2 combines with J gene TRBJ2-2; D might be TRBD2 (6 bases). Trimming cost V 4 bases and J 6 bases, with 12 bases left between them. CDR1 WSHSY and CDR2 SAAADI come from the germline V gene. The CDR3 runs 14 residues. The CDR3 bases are TGCGCCAGCAGTGGAATAGGGAGGCCCGGGGAGCTGTTTTTT. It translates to CASSGIGRPGELFF.

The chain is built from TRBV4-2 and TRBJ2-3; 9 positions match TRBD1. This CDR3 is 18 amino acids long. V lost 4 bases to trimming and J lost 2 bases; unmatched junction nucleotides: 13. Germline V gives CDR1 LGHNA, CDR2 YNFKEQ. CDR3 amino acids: CASSRHTGGADFTDTQYF. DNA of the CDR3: TGTGCCAGCAGCCGACATACAGGGGGCGCAGATTTCACAGATACGCAGTATTTT.

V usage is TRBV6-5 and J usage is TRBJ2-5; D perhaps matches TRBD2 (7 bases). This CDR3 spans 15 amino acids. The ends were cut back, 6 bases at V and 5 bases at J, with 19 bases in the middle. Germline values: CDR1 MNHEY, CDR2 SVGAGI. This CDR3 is CASSQRRGPVETQYF. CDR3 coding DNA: TGTGCCAGCAGCCAGCGGCGGGGGCCCGTGGAGACCCAGTACTTC.

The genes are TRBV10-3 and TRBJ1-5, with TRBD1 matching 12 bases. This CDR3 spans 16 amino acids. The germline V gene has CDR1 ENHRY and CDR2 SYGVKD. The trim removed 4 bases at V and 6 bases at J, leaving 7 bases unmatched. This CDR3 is CAISAMGQGASQPQHF. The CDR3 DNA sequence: TGTGCCATCAGTGCGATGGGACAGGGGGCTTCTCAGCCCCAGCATTTT.

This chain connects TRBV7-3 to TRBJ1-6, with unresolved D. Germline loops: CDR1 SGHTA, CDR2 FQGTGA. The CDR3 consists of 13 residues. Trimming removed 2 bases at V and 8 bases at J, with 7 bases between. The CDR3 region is CASSLYSHSPLHF. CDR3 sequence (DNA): TGTGCCAGCAGCTTATATTCTCATTCACCCCTCCACTTT.